The clone carrying this T cell receptor beta chain was picked up a small number of times. Antigen: not known. The CDR3 runs 20 residues. J lost 8 bases, V lost 11 bases, and 30 bases had no gene match. The germline V gene encodes CDR1 MNHEY and CDR2 SMNVEV (reference sequence). These data originate in a study of beta chain features in type 1 diabetes. Study-level findings and limits: Because the template was cDNA, high-expressing cells might be over-represented. There were fewer insertions and more deletions at the VDJ junctions of type 1 diabetes patients.

Purity above 95% was achieved in all sorted populations. Since all of the isolated RNA was reverse transcribed, expressed TCRB transcripts were what got sequenced. Assay used: immunoSEQ multiplex PCR; TCRdb lists only in-frame clones, some missing. Of 330,000 or so clones in the sample, 12% to 15% were seen once. The receptor was isolated from a man aged 25 to 45 in good health. Sample: central memory CD4+ T cells from blood. The gene calls are TRBV27 and TRBJ1-6, with 7 bases identical to TRBD1. CDR3 residues: CAQQFNPIEVRGTLDSPLHF. The CDR3 nucleotides read TGTGCCCAGCAGTTTAATCCTATTGAGGTCAGGGGGACTCTAGATTCACCCCTCCACTTT.